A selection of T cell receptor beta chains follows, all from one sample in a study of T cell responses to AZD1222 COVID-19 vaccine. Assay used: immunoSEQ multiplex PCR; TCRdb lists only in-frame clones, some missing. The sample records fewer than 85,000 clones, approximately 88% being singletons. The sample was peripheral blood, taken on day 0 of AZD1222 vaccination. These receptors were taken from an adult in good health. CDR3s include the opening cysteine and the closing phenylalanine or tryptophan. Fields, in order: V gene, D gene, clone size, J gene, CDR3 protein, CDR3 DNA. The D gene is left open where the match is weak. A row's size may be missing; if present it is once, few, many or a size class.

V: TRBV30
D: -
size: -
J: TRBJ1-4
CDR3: CAWSVGAGSNEKLFF
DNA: TGTGCCTGGAGTGTAGGAGCAGGGAGTAATGAAAAACTGTTTTTT

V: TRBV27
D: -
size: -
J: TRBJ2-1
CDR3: CASRSIGLEQFF
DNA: TGTGCCAGCAGGTCTATAGGTCTTGAGCAGTTCTTC

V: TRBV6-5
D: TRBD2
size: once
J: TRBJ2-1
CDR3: CASSYSTSGRPNEQFF
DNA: TGTGCCAGCAGTTACTCGACTAGCGGGAGACCCAATGAGCAGTTCTTC

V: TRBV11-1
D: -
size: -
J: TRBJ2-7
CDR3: CASSLVSEQYF
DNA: TGTGCCAGCAGCTTAGTTTCCGAGCAGTACTTC

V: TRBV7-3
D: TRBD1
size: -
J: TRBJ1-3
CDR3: CASSAAGGIGNTIYF
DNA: TGTGCCAGCAGCGCCGCAGGGGGCATCGGAAACACCATATATTTT

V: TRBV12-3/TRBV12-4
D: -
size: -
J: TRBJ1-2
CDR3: CASSPNYGYTF
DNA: TGTGCCAGCAGCCCCAACTATGGCTACACCTTC

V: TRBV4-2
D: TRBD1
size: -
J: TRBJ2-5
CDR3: CASSQELQGAPEQETQYF
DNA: TGTGCCAGCAGCCAGGAACTACAGGGGGCCCCAGAACAAGAGACCCAGTACTTC

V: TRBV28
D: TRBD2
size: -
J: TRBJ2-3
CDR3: CASSSTGGIDTQYF
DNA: TGTGCCAGCAGTTCCACGGGAGGGATAGATACGCAGTATTTT

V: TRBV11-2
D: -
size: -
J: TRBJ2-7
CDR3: CASSLHPREQYF
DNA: TGTGCCAGCAGCTTGCACCCTAGGGAGCAGTACTTC

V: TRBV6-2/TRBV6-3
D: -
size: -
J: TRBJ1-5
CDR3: CASSRGSGNQPQHF
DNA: TGTGCCAGCAGCAGGGGATCGGGCAATCAGCCCCAGCATTTT

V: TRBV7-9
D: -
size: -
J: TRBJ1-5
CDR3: CASSSSQGRQPQHF
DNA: TGTGCCAGCAGCTCTTCCCAAGGGAGACAGCCCCAGCATTTT

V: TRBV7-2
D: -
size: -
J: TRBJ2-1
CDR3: CASTELYNEQFF
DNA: TGTGCCAGCACCGAGCTTTACAATGAGCAGTTCTTC

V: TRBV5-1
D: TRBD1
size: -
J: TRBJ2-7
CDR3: CASSYGTDYEQYF
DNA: TGCGCCAGCAGCTACGGGACAGACTACGAGCAGTACTTC

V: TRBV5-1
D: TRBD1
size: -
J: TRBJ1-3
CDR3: CASSSGQGNTIYF
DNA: TGCGCCAGCAGCTCGGGACAGGGAAACACCATATATTTT

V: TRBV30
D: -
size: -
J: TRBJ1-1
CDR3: CAWSPPNTEAFF
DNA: TGTGCCTGGAGCCCACCGAACACTGAAGCTTTCTTT

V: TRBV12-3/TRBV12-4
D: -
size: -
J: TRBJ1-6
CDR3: CASSLGGGPLHF
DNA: TGTGCCAGCAGTTTAGGGGGGGGACCCCTCCACTTT

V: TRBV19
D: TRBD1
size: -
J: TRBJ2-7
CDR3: CASSKQGIHEQYF
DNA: TGTGCCAGTAGTAAACAGGGGATCCACGAGCAGTACTTC

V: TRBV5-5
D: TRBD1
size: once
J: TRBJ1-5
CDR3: CASSLELHRGFQPQHF
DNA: TGTGCCAGCAGCTTGGAACTGCACAGGGGATTTCAGCCCCAGCATTTT

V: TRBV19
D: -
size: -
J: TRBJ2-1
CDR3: CASEPLMGQGLARSSYNEQFF
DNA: TGTGCCAGTGAACCGTTAATGGGACAGGGACTAGCGCGAAGCTCCTACAATGAGCAGTTCTTC

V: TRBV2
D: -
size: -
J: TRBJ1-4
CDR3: CASSDPGTATNEKLFF
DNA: TGTGCCAGCAGTGATCCAGGGACGGCAACTAATGAAAAACTGTTTTTT

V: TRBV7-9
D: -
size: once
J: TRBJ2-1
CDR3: CASTPRGGISYNEQFF
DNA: TGTGCCAGCACCCCTCGAGGGGGGATCTCCTACAATGAGCAGTTCTTC

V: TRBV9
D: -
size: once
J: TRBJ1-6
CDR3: CASSVGGNNSPLHF
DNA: TGTGCCAGCAGCGTAGGAGGGAATAATTCACCCCTCCACTTT

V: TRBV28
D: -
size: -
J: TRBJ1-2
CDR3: CASSRDETVGYTF
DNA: TGTGCCAGCAGCCGCGATGAAACGGTCGGCTACACCTTC

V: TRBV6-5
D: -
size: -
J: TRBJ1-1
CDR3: CASSPVELNTEAFF
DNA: TGTGCCAGCTCCCCTGTAGAGTTGAACACTGAAGCTTTCTTT

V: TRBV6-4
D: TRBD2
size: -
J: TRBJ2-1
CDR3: CASSLVPGLEVNEQFF
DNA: TGTGCCAGCAGCCTCGTCCCGGGACTAGAGGTTAATGAGCAGTTCTTC

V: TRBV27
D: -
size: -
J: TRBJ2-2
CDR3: CASWTRALNTGELFF
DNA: TGTGCCAGTTGGACTCGTGCCTTGAACACCGGGGAGCTGTTTTTT

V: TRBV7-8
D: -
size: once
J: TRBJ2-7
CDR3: CASIDRLGPPYEQYF
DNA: TGTGCCAGCATCGACCGACTAGGACCGCCTTACGAGCAGTACTTC

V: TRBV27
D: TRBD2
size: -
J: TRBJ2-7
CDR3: CASSLGLDYEQYF
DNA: TGTGCCAGCAGTTTGGGACTAGATTACGAGCAGTACTTC

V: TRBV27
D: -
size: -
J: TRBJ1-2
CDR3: CASSLQSRDGGYTF
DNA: TGTGCCAGCAGTTTACAATCCAGGGACGGTGGCTACACCTTC

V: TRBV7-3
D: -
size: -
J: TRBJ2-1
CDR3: CASSKYPPYRAENNEQFF
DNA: TGTGCCAGCAGCAAATACCCCCCCTACAGGGCAGAAAACAATGAGCAGTTCTTC

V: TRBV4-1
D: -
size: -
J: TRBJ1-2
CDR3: CASSQDLASGGYGYTF
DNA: TGCGCCAGCAGCCAAGATTTAGCCAGTGGGGGCTATGGCTACACCTTC

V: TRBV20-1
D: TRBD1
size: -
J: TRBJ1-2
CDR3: CSASNQGGGYTF
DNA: TGCAGTGCTAGTAATCAGGGGGGAGGCTACACCTTC

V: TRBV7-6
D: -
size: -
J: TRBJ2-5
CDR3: CASSLVSGPQETQYF
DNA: TGTGCCAGCAGCTTAGTAAGCGGCCCCCAAGAGACCCAGTACTTC

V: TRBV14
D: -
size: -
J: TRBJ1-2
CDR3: CASSQELYTGYTF
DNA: TGTGCCAGCAGCCAAGAGCTTTATACTGGCTACACCTTC

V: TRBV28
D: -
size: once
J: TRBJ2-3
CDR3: CASSLRRGVAQYF
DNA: TGTGCCAGCAGTTTGCGCAGGGGGGTTGCGCAGTATTTT

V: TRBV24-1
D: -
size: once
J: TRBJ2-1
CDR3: CATSEGAANEQFF
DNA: TGTGCCACCAGTGAGGGCGCGGCGAATGAGCAGTTCTTC

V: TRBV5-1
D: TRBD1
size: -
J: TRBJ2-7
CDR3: CASTSRDRAREQYF
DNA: TGCGCCAGCACTTCCCGGGACAGGGCGCGGGAGCAGTACTTC

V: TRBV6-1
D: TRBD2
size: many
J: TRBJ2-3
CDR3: CASSETSGGADTQYF
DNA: TGTGCCAGCAGTGAAACAAGCGGGGGGGCAGATACGCAGTATTTT

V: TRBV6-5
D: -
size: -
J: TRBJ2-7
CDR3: CASMEGDEQYF
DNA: TGTGCCAGCATGGAGGGTGACGAGCAGTACTTC

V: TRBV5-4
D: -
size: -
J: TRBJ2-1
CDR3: CASSEQGPSNEQFF
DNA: TGTGCCAGCAGCGAACAGGGTCCAAGCAATGAGCAGTTCTTC

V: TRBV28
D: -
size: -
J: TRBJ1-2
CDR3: CASSIPTNYGYTF
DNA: TGTGCCAGCAGTATCCCCACTAACTATGGCTACACCTTC